The sequence of this T cell receptor beta chain was determined in a study of OX40 agonist ivuxolimab in advanced cancers. General notes on the study: Ivuxolimab was an agonistic, fully human IgG2 monoclonal antibody directed against OX40 (CD134), a costimulatory receptor. Intravenous ivuxolimab was administered to patients every 2 weeks at six dose levels: 0.01, 0.1, 0.3, 1.5, 3 and 10 mg/kg. Of the approximately 54 patients in dose escalation, 19 had hepatocellular carcinoma, some 15 had melanoma, 9 had renal cell carcinoma and 9 had head and neck cancer. In the dose-escalation cohort, 70% to 85% of patients were male, and the mean age was about 55 years, with a range of roughly 20 to 79. Prior anti-PD-1, anti-PD-L1 or anti-CTLA-4 therapy was permitted, and checkpoint inhibitors had been received by about two fifths of dose-escalation patients. Partial responses occurred in three dose-escalation patients: two with cutaneous melanoma and one with hepatocellular carcinoma. Peripheral TCRbeta sequencing aimed to test whether ivuxolimab altered TCR sequence diversity and caused clonal T-cell expansion. The monotherapy dose-escalation portion (N ≈ 50 patients) of the phase I ivuxolimab trial is reported in the paper. The investigation overall reported the following: The antigen specificity of the clonally expanded peripheral T cells was not determined. At doses from 0.1 to 3.0 mg/kg, clonal expansion was seen in both CD4+ and CD8+ blood T cells between baseline and week 6. In the 0.1-3.0 mg/kg groups, partial responders were among the patients with the lowest normalized peripheral clonal expansion, particularly in CD8+ T cells. After ivuxolimab, expanded clones were on average more numerous among CD8+ T cells than among CD4+ T cells. Low levels of normalized T-cell clonal expansion were also seen in some patients who did not respond.

As concerns this clone: Which antigen it targets is not known. Base qualities are not provided; no much larger clone lies one nucleotide away.

Genomic DNA was extracted from sorted cells for sequencing of the TCRbeta CDR3 region. The immunoSEQ Assay was used to sequence the TCRbeta CDR3 regions. Not all clones reach the TCRdb copy of this immuneACCESS table, which keeps in-frame sequences only. Checked studies attribute under half of the gap to unresolved V genes and leave the rest unexplained. Present in this sample are roughly 60,000 clones, less than 95% of which were seen just once. The ten largest account for roughly 0.45% of the sample. Patients with autoimmune disease history or receiving systemic immunosuppression were excluded from the trial. Peripheral blood for TCR sequencing was collected from all dose cohorts at baseline, on cycle 4 day 1, and on cycle 7 day 1. The samples were drawn from a first-in-human, open-label, multicenter phase I dose-escalation trial of ivuxolimab. Adults with locally advanced or metastatic melanoma, renal cell carcinoma, hepatocellular carcinoma or head and neck squamous cell carcinoma were enrolled in the trial. Before TCR sequencing, CD4+ T cells and CD8+ T cells from peripheral blood were sorted into separate populations.

The junction carries 18 bases between V and J, which are trimmed by 6 bases and 0 bases respectively. Per the germline V gene (reference sequence), MNHNY is the CDR1 and SVGAGI is the CDR2. Reading from cysteine to phenylalanine, the CDR3 counts 16 amino acids. Solely the CDR3 DNA is kept, with 48 bases framed from the first base. In this chain, TRBV6-6 is recombined with TRBJ2-7; the D gene is possibly TRBD1 or TRBD2, with 5 bases matching each. This specimen consisted of CD4+ or CD8+ T cells sorted from blood, obtained in a trial of the OX40 agonist ivuxolimab. This receptor was taken from an adult with an advanced solid tumor such as melanoma, head and neck, liver or kidney cancer. Here the CDR3 is given as CASRRGWDVVSYEQYF. The sequenced DNA is TGTGCCAGCAGGCGCGGCTGGGACGTCGTCTCCTACGAGCAGTACTTC.